The source of this TCR beta chain is a study of blood T cell repertoires in COVID-19. Across the whole study: The samples span acute and convalescent COVID-19 from the United States, Italy and Spain. PBMCs, B-cell-depleted T cells, or T cells provided the cDNA or gDNA that made up the material.

Under the authors' procedure: For nucleated cells, counts were estimated from reference gene primer amplification. This table comes from immunoSEQ multiplex PCR, and its TCRdb copy is limited to in-frame clones, with some not included. V, J and clone size reflect that table, while D and trimming were determined from the DNA. The table records approximately 72,000 clones, roughly 84% of them present only once. CDR1 LNHDA and CDR2 SQIVND come from the germline V gene (reference sequence). With 7 bases clipped from V and 5 bases from J, the junction kept 12 bases outside the gene matches. CDR3 length: 15 residues.

The TCR was taken from a man aged 50 to 60 with active COVID-19. The chain combines TRBV19 with TRBJ2-7, with 9 nucleotides matching TRBD2. The specimen was peripheral blood. The CDR3 protein is CASKSGAGGSNEQYF. The CDR3 bases are TGTGCCAGTAAGAGTGGAGCGGGAGGATCCAACGAGCAGTACTTC.